Listed below are T cell receptor beta chains from one sample, sequenced in a study of CD8 T cells in ankylosing spondylitis. TCRdb re-called the 5' RACE reads with MiXCR, one entry per CDR3 protein. The sample includes 800,000 to 900,000 distinct CDR3 sequences, 10% to 15% of them seen just once. Specimen: blood, either unsorted or a sorted T cell fraction (not recorded which). Receptors were obtained from a male donor with ankylosing spondylitis. The CDR3 runs from the conserved cysteine through the conserved F or W. Fields, in order: V gene, clone size, D gene, J gene, CDR3 protein, CDR3 DNA. The D gene is left open where the match is weak. Some rows have no size entry. The others give once, few or many, or a class for an expanded clone.

V gene: TRBV20-1
clone size: .
D gene: .
J gene: TRBJ2-7
CDR3 protein: CSADSSGGFTTPYEQYF
CDR3 DNA: TGCAGTGCGGACTCCTCGGGCGGCTTCACCACCCCCTACGAGCAGTACTTC

V gene: TRBV7-9
clone size: few
D gene: .
J gene: TRBJ1-3
CDR3 protein: CASGQARRSGNTIYF
CDR3 DNA: TGTGCCAGCGGCCAGGCAAGGCGCTCTGGAAACACCATATATTTT

V gene: TRBV7-2
clone size: .
D gene: .
J gene: TRBJ2-1
CDR3 protein: CASSPDRLNEQFF
CDR3 DNA: TGTGCCAGCAGCCCGGACAGACTCAATGAGCAGTTCTTC

V gene: TRBV28
clone size: .
D gene: .
J gene: TRBJ2-7
CDR3 protein: CASSPNSGAYEQYF
CDR3 DNA: TGTGCCAGCAGTCCAAACTCAGGTGCCTACGAGCAGTACTTC

V gene: TRBV21-1
clone size: few
D gene: .
J gene: TRBJ2-5
CDR3 protein: CASMRTGQITQYF
CDR3 DNA: TGTGCCAGCATGAGGACTGGGCAAATAACCCAGTACTTC

V gene: TRBV6-5
clone size: few
D gene: .
J gene: TRBJ1-2
CDR3 protein: CASSYEFSYGYTF
CDR3 DNA: TGTGCCAGCAGTTACGAATTTAGCTATGGCTACACCTTC

V gene: TRBV18
clone size: few
D gene: .
J gene: TRBJ2-6
CDR3 protein: CASSNRQGANVLTF
CDR3 DNA: TGTGCCAGCTCAAACCGGCAGGGTGCCAACGTCCTGACTTTC

V gene: TRBV3-1
clone size: .
D gene: .
J gene: TRBJ2-1
CDR3 protein: CASSQVLSGEQFF
CDR3 DNA: TGTGCCAGCAGCCAAGTGTTATCAGGAGAGCAGTTCTTC

V gene: TRBV28
clone size: few
D gene: .
J gene: TRBJ1-4
CDR3 protein: CASSLPGRKLFF
CDR3 DNA: TGTGCCAGCAGTTTACCAGGAAGAAAACTGTTTTTT

V gene: TRBV6-1
clone size: few
D gene: .
J gene: TRBJ2-6
CDR3 protein: CASSSRGRAGANVLTF
CDR3 DNA: TGTGCCAGCAGTAGCCGCGGCAGGGCTGGGGCCAACGTCCTGACTTTC

V gene: TRBV20-1
clone size: few
D gene: .
J gene: TRBJ2-1
CDR3 protein: CSATTSSSYNEQFF
CDR3 DNA: TGCAGTGCTACCACTAGTAGCTCCTACAATGAGCAGTTCTTC

V gene: TRBV11-2
clone size: .
D gene: .
J gene: TRBJ1-1
CDR3 protein: CASSLQGHLMNTEAFF
CDR3 DNA: TGTGCCAGCAGCCTACAGGGCCACCTTATGAACACTGAAGCTTTCTTT

V gene: TRBV6-2/TRBV6-3
clone size: .
D gene: TRBD1
J gene: TRBJ1-5
CDR3 protein: CASSYRTGGGNQPQHF
CDR3 DNA: TGTGCCAGCAGTTATCGGACAGGGGGCGGCAATCAGCCCCAGCATTTT

V gene: TRBV2
clone size: .
D gene: TRBD2
J gene: TRBJ2-1
CDR3 protein: CASSRAGGPVYNEQFF
CDR3 DNA: TGTGCCAGCAGTAGAGCGGGAGGGCCCGTTTACAATGAGCAGTTCTTC

V gene: TRBV7-9
clone size: few
D gene: TRBD2
J gene: TRBJ2-4
CDR3 protein: CASSGGSGGMVIQYF
CDR3 DNA: TGTGCCAGCAGCGGGGGCTCGGGGGGGATGGTCATTCAGTACTTC

V gene: TRBV2
clone size: .
D gene: .
J gene: TRBJ2-3
CDR3 protein: CASSESLGAQYF
CDR3 DNA: TGTGCCAGCAGTGAATCGTTGGGCGCGCAGTATTTT

V gene: TRBV7-8
clone size: few
D gene: TRBD1
J gene: TRBJ2-7
CDR3 protein: CASSLAPGQDYEQYF
CDR3 DNA: TGTGCCAGCAGCTTAGCCCCGGGACAGGACTACGAGCAGTACTTC

V gene: TRBV11-1
clone size: few
D gene: .
J gene: TRBJ2-7
CDR3 protein: CASSSSGTSYFYEQYF
CDR3 DNA: TGTGCCAGCAGCTCCTCCGGGACGAGTTATTTTTACGAGCAGTACTTC

V gene: TRBV20-1
clone size: many
D gene: .
J gene: TRBJ1-1
CDR3 protein: CSATDKGSDTEAFF
CDR3 DNA: TGCAGTGCCACAGACAAGGGTAGCGACACTGAAGCTTTCTTT

V gene: TRBV12-3/TRBV12-4
clone size: few
D gene: TRBD2
J gene: TRBJ2-3
CDR3 protein: CASSFRALAGAGTDTQYF
CDR3 DNA: TGTGCCAGCAGTTTTAGGGCTCTGGCCGGAGCGGGGACAGATACGCAGTATTTT

V gene: TRBV4-2
clone size: .
D gene: TRBD2
J gene: TRBJ2-1
CDR3 protein: CASSLSSGRVFNEQFF
CDR3 DNA: TGTGCCAGCAGCCTCTCCAGCGGGAGGGTCTTCAATGAGCAGTTCTTC

V gene: TRBV19
clone size: few
D gene: TRBD2
J gene: TRBJ2-1
CDR3 protein: CASSSGRYYNEQFF
CDR3 DNA: TGTGCCAGTTCTAGCGGGAGATACTACAATGAGCAGTTCTTC

V gene: TRBV20-1
clone size: few
D gene: .
J gene: TRBJ2-7
CDR3 protein: CSARDSGRVIYEQYF
CDR3 DNA: TGCAGTGCTAGAGATTCAGGGCGGGTTATCTACGAGCAGTACTTC

V gene: TRBV28
clone size: few
D gene: .
J gene: TRBJ2-1
CDR3 protein: CASSPTRGIIAYNEQFF
CDR3 DNA: TGTGCCAGCAGTCCCACACGGGGCATTATAGCGTACAATGAGCAGTTCTTC

V gene: TRBV6-2/TRBV6-3
clone size: .
D gene: .
J gene: TRBJ1-2
CDR3 protein: CASSPPAILGGYTF
CDR3 DNA: TGTGCCAGCAGTCCCCCGGCCATCCTCGGCGGCTACACCTTC